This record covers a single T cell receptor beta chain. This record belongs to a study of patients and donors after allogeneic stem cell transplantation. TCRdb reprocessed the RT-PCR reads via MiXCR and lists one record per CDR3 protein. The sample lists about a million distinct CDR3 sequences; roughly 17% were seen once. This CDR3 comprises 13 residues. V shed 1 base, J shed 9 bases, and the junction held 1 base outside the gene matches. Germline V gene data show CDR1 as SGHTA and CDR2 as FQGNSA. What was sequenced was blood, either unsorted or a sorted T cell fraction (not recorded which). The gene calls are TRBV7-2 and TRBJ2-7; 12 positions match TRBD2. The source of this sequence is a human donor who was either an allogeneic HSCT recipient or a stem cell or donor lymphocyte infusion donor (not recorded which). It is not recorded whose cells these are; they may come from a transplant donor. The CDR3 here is CASSLGLAGAQYF. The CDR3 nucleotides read TGTGCCAGCAGCTTAGGACTAGCGGGAGCGCAGTACTTC.